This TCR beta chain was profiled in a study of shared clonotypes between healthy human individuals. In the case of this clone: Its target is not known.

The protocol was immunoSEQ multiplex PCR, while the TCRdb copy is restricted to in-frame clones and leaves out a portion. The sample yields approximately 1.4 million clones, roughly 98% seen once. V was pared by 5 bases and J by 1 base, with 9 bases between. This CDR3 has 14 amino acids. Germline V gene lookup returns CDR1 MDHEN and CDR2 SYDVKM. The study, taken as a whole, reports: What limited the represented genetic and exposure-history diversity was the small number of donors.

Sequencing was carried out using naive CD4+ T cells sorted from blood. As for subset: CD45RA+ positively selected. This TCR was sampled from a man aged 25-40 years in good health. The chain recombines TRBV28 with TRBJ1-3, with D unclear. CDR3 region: CASSEFGSGNTIYF. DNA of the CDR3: TGTGCCAGCAGTGAATTTGGATCTGGAAACACCATATATTTT. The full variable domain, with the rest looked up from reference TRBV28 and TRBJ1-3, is DVKVTQSSRYLVKRTGEKVFLECVQDMDHENMFWYRQDPGLGLRLIYFSYDVKMKEKGDIPEGYSVSREKKERFSLILESASTNQTSMYLCASSEFGSGNTIYFGEGSWLTVV.